Listed here are 6 T cell receptor beta chains from one sample, sequenced in a study of T cells in Graves' hyperthyroidism and ophthalmopathy. RNA transcripts served as the template for amplifying TCR beta CDR3 regions. Researchers ran a first-round RT-PCR on the TCR CDR3 using the HTBI primer set. TCRdb recomputed calls from the multiplex PCR reads with MiXCR, one row per CDR3 protein. The sample yields about 400,000 distinct CDR3 sequences, about an eighth seen once. Sequencing was carried out using blood. Source of these receptors: a woman under 30 with Graves' hyperthyroidism.

This clonotype was recorded at least ten times. The chain couples TRBV6-1 to TRBJ1-1, with 8 bases lining up with TRBD1. The CDR3 totals 16 residues. Trimming removed 6 bases from V and 0 bases from J; junction bases left unmatched: 9. Germline CDR1 reads MNHNS; CDR2 reads SASEGT. Here the CDR3 DNA reads TGTGCCAGCAGCGACCCAGGGGGCGCGGTGAACACTGAAGCTTTCTTT. It encodes CASSDPGGAVNTEAFF.

This clonotype was counted at least ten times. The chain carries TRBV15 and TRBJ1-1; D gene unclear. The CDR3 is 13 residues long. V was cut by 8 bases and J by 3 bases, with 13 bases left in between. Per the germline V gene, CDR1 is LNHNV and CDR2 is YYDKDF (reference sequence). The CDR3 spells CATSPRVDTEAFF. CDR3 in DNA: TGTGCCACCTCCCCGAGGGTAGACACTGAAGCTTTCTTT.

This clonotype was seen ten or more times. The chain links TRBV7-2 to TRBJ2-1; 11 bases agree with TRBD2. V lost 6 bases and J lost 6; bases outside the gene matches: 4. From germline, CDR1 is SGHTA and CDR2 FQGNSA. CDR3 length equals 14 residues. The DNA of the CDR3 is TGTGCCAGCAGTAGCGGGAGGGCAACCAATGAGCAGTTCTTC. Translated, it gives CASSSGRATNEQFF.

This sequence joins TRBV9 and TRBJ2-2, with D possibly being TRBD2 (6 bases). CDR1 is SGDLS, CDR2 YYNGEE, per germline. This CDR3 has 15 amino acids. V lost 0 bases and J 1 base, leaving 7 bases between the germline ends. For the CDR3, the DNA is TGTGCCAGCAGCGTAGCGGGAGTGAACACCGGGGAGCTGTTTTTT. Protein: CASSVAGVNTGELFF.

This clonotype was picked up a small number of times. CDR3 protein: CSVEGQTKGQETQYF. CDR3 nucleotide sequence: TGCAGCGTTGAAGGCCAGACTAAGGGCCAAGAGACCCAGTACTTC. The gene calls are TRBV29-1 and TRBJ2-5; D might be TRBD2 (5 bases). CDR1 is SQVTM and CDR2 is ANQGSEA in the germline V gene. The CDR3 totals 15 residues. V was pared by 1 base and J by 1 base, with 13 bases between.

The chain combines TRBV9 with TRBJ2-1, with 13 nucleotides matching TRBD2. In germline, CDR1 is SGDLS, CDR2 YYNGEE. V shed 0 bases and J 8 bases; nucleotides not matched to a gene: 2. The CDR3 extends over 15 amino acids. CDR3 bases: TGTGCCAGCAGCGTAGGGACTAGCGGGAGCTATGAGCAGTTCTTC. Translation: CASSVGTSGSYEQFF.